Sequencing of this T cell receptor beta chain was carried out in a study of blood T cell repertoires in COVID-19. Study-wide context: From the United States, Italy and Spain came samples of acute and convalescent COVID-19. In each case, the material was cDNA or gDNA derived from T cells, B-cell-depleted T cells, or PBMCs.

Authors' processing steps: For nucleated cells, counts were estimated from reference gene primer amplification. Some clones are missing from TCRdb's copy, which holds only in-frame ones; the method was immunoSEQ multiplex PCR. The V and J calls and the clone size are those of that table, but D and trimming were determined from the DNA. The data contain approximately 200,000 clones, roughly 80% of them singletons. With 9 bases removed from V and 1 base from J, the gap between germline ends came to 21 bases. CDR1 is LNHDA, CDR2 SQIVND, per germline (reference sequence). There are 17 residues in the CDR3.

The sample taken for sequencing was peripheral blood. The chain has TRBV19 and TRBJ2-2, with a tentative D call TRBD2 (6 bases). The clonotype was recovered from a woman aged 25 to 39 who had recovered from COVID-19. CDR3 bases: TGTGCCAGACACCGGGACTCCCTTCGACAGAACACCGGGGAGCTGTTTTTT. Translation: CARHRDSLRQNTGELFF.